This T cell receptor (beta chain) was obtained from a study of blood T cells in healthy people across ages. General study points: PBMCs went unsorted, and a conclusive naive versus antigen-experienced comparison was therefore prevented. Higher diversity, along with more naive CD4+ cells, distinguished long-lived donors from aged donors.

Primers used in a second PCR of about 7 to 12 cycles were a sample-barcoded 5' primer and a J-beta primer mix. TCRdb used MiXCR to reprocess the 5' RACE reads, holding one entry per CDR3 protein. The data show about 970,000 distinct CDR3 sequences, roughly 47% seen once. The CDR3 totals 15 residues. Deletions cut 6 bases from V and 6 bases from J, with 18 bases between. In its sample, this clonotype was seen once. The antigen is not known. Sequencing used blood. The rearrangement links TRBV12-3 or TRBV12-4 to TRBJ2-1; a possible D gene is TRBD2 (7 bases). The receptor was derived from an older woman in good health. CDR3 protein: CASRGEGGRVNEQFF. CDR3 nucleotide sequence: TGTGCCAGCAGGGGCGAGGGGGGGCGCGTCAATGAGCAGTTCTTC.